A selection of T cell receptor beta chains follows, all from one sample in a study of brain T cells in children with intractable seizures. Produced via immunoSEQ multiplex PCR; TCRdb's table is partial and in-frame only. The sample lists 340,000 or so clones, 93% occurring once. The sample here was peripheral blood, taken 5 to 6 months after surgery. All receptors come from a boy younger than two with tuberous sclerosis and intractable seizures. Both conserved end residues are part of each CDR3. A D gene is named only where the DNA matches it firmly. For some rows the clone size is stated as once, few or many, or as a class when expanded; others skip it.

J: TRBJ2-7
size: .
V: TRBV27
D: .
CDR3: CASSLSAGTYEQYF
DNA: TGTGCCAGCAGTTTATCAGCAGGAACCTACGAGCAGTACTTC

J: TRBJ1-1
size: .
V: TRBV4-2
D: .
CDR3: CASTLMGVNTEAFF
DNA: TGTGCCAGCACACTCATGGGGGTGAACACTGAAGCTTTCTTT

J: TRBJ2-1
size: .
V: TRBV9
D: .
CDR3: CASSVDYNEQFF
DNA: TGTGCCAGCAGCGTAGACTACAATGAGCAGTTCTTC

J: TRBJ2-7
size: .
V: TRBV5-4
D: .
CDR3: CASSLEAGMGEQYF
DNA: TGTGCCAGCAGCTTGGAGGCAGGGATGGGCGAGCAGTACTTC

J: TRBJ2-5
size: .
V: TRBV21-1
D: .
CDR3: CASSKVGLGETQYF
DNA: TGTGCCAGCAGCAAAGTTGGGTTGGGCGAGACCCAGTACTTC

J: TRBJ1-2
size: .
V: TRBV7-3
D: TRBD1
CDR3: CASSLGTANYGYTF
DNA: TGTGCCAGCAGCTTAGGGACAGCTAACTATGGCTACACCTTC

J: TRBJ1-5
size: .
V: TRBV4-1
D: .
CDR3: CASSQAGVQPQHF
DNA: TGCGCCAGCAGCCAGGCAGGGGTTCAGCCCCAGCATTTT

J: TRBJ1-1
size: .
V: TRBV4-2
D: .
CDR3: CASSQVKRAPDTEAFF
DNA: TGTGCCAGCAGCCAAGTGAAGAGGGCCCCGGACACTGAAGCTTTCTTT

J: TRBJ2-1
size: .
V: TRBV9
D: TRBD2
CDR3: CASSPRTSGKLRGNEQFF
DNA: TGTGCCAGCAGCCCCAGGACTAGCGGGAAACTGCGGGGCAATGAGCAGTTCTTC

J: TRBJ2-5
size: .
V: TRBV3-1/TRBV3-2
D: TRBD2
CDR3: CASRRTSGEETQYF
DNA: TGTGCCAGCAGACGGACTAGCGGGGAAGAGACCCAGTACTTC

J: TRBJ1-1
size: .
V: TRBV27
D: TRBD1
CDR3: CASRPMGQGDFMNTEAFF
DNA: TGTGCCAGCCGACCCATGGGACAGGGCGATTTCATGAACACTGAAGCTTTCTTT

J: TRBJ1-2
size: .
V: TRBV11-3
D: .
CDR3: CASSTEGESGGYTF
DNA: TGTGCCAGCAGCACCGAGGGGGAATCGGGTGGCTACACCTTC

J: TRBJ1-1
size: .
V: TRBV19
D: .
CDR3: CASSPGRTNTEAFF
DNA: TGTGCCAGTAGTCCGGGACGGACGAACACTGAAGCTTTCTTT

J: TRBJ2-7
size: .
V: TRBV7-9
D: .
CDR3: CASSFNEYEQYF
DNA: TGTGCCAGCAGCTTTAATGAGTACGAGCAGTACTTC

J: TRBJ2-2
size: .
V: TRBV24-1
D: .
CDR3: CATKGVADTGELFF
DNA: TGTGCCACCAAAGGGGTTGCGGACACCGGGGAGCTGTTTTTT

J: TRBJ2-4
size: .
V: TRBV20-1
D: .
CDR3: CSASDSGQNNKNIQYF
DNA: TGCAGTGCTAGTGATTCGGGGCAAAATAACAAAAACATTCAGTACTTC

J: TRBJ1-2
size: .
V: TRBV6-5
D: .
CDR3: CASSYRSGRGYGYTF
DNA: TGTGCCAGCAGTTATAGGTCCGGCAGGGGCTATGGCTACACCTTC

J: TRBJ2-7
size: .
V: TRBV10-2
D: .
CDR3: CASSVLKLSYEQYF
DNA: TGCGCCAGCAGTGTCTTAAAGCTTTCCTACGAGCAGTACTTC

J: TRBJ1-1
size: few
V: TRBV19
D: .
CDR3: CASSVRGITEAFF
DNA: TGTGCCAGTAGTGTCAGGGGTATCACTGAAGCTTTCTTT

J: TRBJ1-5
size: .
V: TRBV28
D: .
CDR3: CASSPPNTYQPQHF
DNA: TGTGCCAGCAGTCCTCCCAACACCTATCAGCCCCAGCATTTT

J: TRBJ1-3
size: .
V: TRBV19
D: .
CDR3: CASSKIHSSGNTIYF
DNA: TGTGCCAGTAGTAAAATTCACAGTTCTGGAAACACCATATATTTT

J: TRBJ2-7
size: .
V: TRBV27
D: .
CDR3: CASSPTGDPEQYF
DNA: TGTGCCAGCAGTCCCACTGGGGACCCCGAGCAGTACTTC

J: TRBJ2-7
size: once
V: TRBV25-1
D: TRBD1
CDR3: CASRRDRGYEQYF
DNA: TGTGCCAGCAGACGGGACAGGGGCTACGAGCAGTACTTC

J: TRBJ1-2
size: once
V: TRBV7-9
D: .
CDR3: CASSLGDGAFNYGYTF
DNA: TGTGCCAGCAGCTTGGGAGATGGGGCCTTCAACTATGGCTACACCTTC